These 5 T cell receptor beta chains originate from one sample sequenced in a study of OX40 agonist ivuxolimab in advanced cancers. Data came from immunoSEQ multiplex PCR; TCRdb stores just in-frame clones and leaves some out. Of some 86,000 clones detected, 90% appear once; the ten largest clones hold under 0.35%. The material sequenced was CD4+ or CD8+ T cells sorted from blood, taken in a trial of the OX40 agonist ivuxolimab. Receptors were obtained from an adult with an advanced solid tumor such as melanoma, head and neck, liver or kidney cancer.

The J gene is TRBJ2-5, the V gene TRBV19; TRBD1 aligns across 7 bases. CDR3 size: 16 residues. Trimming cost V 3 bases and J 4 bases; bases outside gene matches: 11. Germline assignment: CDR1 LNHDA and CDR2 SQIVND (reference sequence). This chain's CDR3 is CASSMQTGDVRETQYF. In DNA, the CDR3 is TGTGCCAGTAGTATGCAAACAGGGGATGTTCGAGAGACCCAGTACTTC.

The rearrangement joins TRBV5-1 to TRBJ2-5; tentative D call: TRBD2 (6 bases). There are 13 residues in the CDR3. The V end lost 3 bases, the J end lost 0 bases, and 6 bases lay between the germline ends. Per the germline V gene, CDR1 is SGHRS and CDR2 is YFSETQ. CDR3 residues: CASSWGDQETQYF. Written as DNA, the CDR3 is TGCGCCAGCAGCTGGGGGGACCAAGAGACCCAGTACTTC. Full variable domain (rest looked up from reference TRBV5-1 and TRBJ2-5): KAGVTQTPRYLIKTRGQQVTLSCSPISGHRSVSWYQQTPGQGLQFLFEYFSETQRNKGNFPGRFSGRQFSNSRSEMNVSTLELGDSALYLCASSWGDQETQYFGPGTRLLVL.

The chain combines TRBV6-1 with TRBJ2-3, with TRBD2 identical over 9 bases. The CDR3 loop spans 16 amino acids. After removal of 2 bases from V and 5 bases from J, the junction contained 8 bases not matched to a gene. The V gene's germline CDR1 is MNHNS and CDR2 SASEGT. The CDR3 sequence is CASSERLAGFGDTQYF. CDR3 coding DNA: TGTGCCAGCAGTGAACGGCTAGCGGGGTTTGGAGATACGCAGTATTTT.

The chain carries TRBV5-1 and TRBJ2-3; TRBD2 agrees at 8 bases. V lost 2 bases and J lost 4; bases outside the gene matches: 6. Looked up from germline, CDR1 is SGHRS and CDR2 is YFSETQ. The CDR3 loop spans 15 amino acids. CDR3: CASSFAGGSADTQYF. The CDR3 nucleotides read TGCGCCAGCAGCTTCGCGGGGGGTTCGGCAGATACGCAGTATTTT.

V and J are TRBV14 and TRBJ1-1, with D possibly being TRBD1 (5 bases). V was clipped by 4 bases and J by 1 base, with 13 bases between them. The CDR3 covers 15 residues. Germline loops: CDR1 SGHDN, CDR2 FVKESK. This chain's CDR3 is CASSRPQTGNTEAFF. CDR3 coding DNA: TGTGCCAGCAGCCGTCCCCAAACAGGGAACACTGAAGCTTTCTTT.